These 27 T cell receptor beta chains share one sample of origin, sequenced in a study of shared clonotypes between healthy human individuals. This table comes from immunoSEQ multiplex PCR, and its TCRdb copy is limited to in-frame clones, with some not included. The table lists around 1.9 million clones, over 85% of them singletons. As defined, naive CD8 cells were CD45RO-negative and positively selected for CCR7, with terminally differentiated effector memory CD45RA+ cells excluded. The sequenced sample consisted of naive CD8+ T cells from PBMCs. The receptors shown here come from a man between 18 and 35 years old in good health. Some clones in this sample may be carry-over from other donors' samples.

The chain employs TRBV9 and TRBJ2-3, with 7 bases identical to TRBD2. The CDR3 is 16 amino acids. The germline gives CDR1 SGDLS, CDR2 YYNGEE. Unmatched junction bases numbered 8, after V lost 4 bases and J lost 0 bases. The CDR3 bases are TGTGCCAGCAGCCGCTTAGCAGCGGGGAGCACAGATACGCAGTATTTT. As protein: CASSRLAAGSTDTQYF.

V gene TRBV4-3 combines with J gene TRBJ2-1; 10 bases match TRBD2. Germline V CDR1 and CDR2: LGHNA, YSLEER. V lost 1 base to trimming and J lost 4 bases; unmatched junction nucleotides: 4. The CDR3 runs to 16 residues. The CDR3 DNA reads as TGCGCCAGCAGCCAAGCCCTAGCGGGGGAATACAATGAGCAGTTCTTC. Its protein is CASSQALAGEYNEQFF.

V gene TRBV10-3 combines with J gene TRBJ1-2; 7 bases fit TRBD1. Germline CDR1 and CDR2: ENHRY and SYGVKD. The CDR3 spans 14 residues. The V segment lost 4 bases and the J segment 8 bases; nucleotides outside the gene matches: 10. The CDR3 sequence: CAISGLEGAGGYTF. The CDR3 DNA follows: TGTGCCATCAGTGGTTTGGAGGGGGCGGGAGGCTACACCTTC.

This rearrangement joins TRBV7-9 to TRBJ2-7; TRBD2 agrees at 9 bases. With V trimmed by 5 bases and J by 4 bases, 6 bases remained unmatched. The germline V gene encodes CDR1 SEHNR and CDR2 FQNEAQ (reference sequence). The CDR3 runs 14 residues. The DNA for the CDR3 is TGTGCCAGCAGCGTCGGGACTAGCTGGTACGAGCAGTACTTC. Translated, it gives CASSVGTSWYEQYF.

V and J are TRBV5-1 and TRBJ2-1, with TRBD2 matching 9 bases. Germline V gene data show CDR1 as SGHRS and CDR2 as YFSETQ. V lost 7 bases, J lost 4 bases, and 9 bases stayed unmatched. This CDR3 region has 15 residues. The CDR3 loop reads CASQLTSGPYNEQFF. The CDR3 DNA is TGCGCCAGCCAACTGACTAGCGGCCCTTACAATGAGCAGTTCTTC.

This chain's CDR3 is CASSKARAGESVQPQHF. The CDR3 DNA sequence: TGTGCCAGCAGCAAAGCGCGGGCAGGGGAGAGTGTGCAGCCCCAGCATTTT. The chain is built from TRBV21-1 and TRBJ1-5; the D call of TRBD1 is as the table states it, not checked on the DNA. TRBV21-1 is an annotated pseudogene. This CDR3 contains 17 residues.

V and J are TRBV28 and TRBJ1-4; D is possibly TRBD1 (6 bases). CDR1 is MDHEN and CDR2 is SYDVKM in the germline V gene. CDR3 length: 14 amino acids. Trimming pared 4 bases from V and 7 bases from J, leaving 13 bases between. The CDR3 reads CASSSQGEGEKLFF. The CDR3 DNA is TGTGCCAGCAGTTCACAGGGAGAGGGTGAAAAACTGTTTTTT. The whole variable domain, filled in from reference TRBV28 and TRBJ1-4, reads DVKVTQSSRYLVKRTGEKVFLECVQDMDHENMFWYRQDPGLGLRLIYFSYDVKMKEKGDIPEGYSVSREKKERFSLILESASTNQTSMYLCASSSQGEGEKLFFGSGTQLSVL.

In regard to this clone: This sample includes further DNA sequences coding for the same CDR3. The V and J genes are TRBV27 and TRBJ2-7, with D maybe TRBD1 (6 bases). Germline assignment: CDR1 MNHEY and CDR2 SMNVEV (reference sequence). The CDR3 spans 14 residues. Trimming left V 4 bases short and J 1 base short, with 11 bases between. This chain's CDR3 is CASSSTGSSYEQYF. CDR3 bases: TGTGCCAGCAGTTCGACAGGATCTTCCTACGAGCAGTACTTC.

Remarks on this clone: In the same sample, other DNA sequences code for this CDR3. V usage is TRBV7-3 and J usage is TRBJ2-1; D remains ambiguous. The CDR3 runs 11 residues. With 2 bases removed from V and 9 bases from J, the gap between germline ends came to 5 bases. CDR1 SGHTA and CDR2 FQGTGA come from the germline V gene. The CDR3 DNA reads TGTGCCAGCAGCTTAGGTGGTGAGCAGTTCTTC. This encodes CASSLGGEQFF.

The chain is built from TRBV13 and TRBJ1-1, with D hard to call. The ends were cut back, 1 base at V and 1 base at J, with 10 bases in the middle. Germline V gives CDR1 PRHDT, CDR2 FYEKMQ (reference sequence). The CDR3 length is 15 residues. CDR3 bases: TGTGCCAGCAGCTTAGTCCCGGGTTGGAACACTGAAGCTTTCTTT. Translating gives CASSLVPGWNTEAFF.

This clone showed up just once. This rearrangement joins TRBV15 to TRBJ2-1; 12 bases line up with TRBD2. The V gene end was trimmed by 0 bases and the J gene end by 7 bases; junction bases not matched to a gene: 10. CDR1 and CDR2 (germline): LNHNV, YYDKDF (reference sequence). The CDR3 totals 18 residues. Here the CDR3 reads CATSRDRRTSGNENEQFF. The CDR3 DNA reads TGTGCCACCAGCAGAGATCGTCGGACTAGCGGGAATGAAAATGAGCAGTTCTTC.

CDR3 loop: CASSSPRGERRDTQYF. DNA of the CDR3: TGTGCCAGCAGTTCCCCAAGGGGAGAACGGCGGGATACGCAGTATTTT. This chain uses TRBV27 with TRBJ2-3; D may match TRBD1 or TRBD2 (5 bases each). V lost 4 bases to trimming and J lost 6 bases, with 20 bases between them. CDR1 is MNHEY and CDR2 is SMNVEV in the germline V gene (reference sequence). The CDR3 runs to 16 residues.

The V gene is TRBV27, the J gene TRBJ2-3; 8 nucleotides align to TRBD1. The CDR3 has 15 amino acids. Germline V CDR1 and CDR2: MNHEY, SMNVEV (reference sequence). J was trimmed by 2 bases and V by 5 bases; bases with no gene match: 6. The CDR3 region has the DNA TGTGCCAGCAGTGCCTCGACAGGGGTCACAGATACGCAGTATTTT. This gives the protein CASSASTGVTDTQYF.

CDR3 sequence (DNA): TGTGCCAGCAGCACTACCGCCGCGGGGACCGGCACAGATACGCAGTATTTT. Translated, it gives CASSTTAAGTGTDTQYF. The V and J genes are TRBV7-9 and TRBJ2-3; weak D call: TRBD2 (6 bases). The CDR3 runs 17 residues. Trimming took off 5 bases at V and 1 base at J, with 19 bases between the two ends. Germline V gene sequence: CDR1 SEHNR, CDR2 FQNEAQ (reference sequence).

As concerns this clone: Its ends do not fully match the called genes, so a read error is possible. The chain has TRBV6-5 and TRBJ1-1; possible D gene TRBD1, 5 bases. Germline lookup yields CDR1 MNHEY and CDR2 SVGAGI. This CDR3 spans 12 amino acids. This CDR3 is CASYGTNAEAFF. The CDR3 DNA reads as TGTGCCAGCTACGGGACGAACGCTGAAGCTTTCTTT.

This CDR3 reads CASSTGDRGAEAFF. The CDR3 region has the DNA TGTGCCAGCAGTACCGGGGACAGGGGCGCTGAAGCTTTCTTT. This rearrangement joins TRBV13 to TRBJ1-1, with 10 bases fitting TRBD1. This CDR3 has 14 residues. The J segment lost 6 bases and the V segment lost 6 bases, leaving 7 bases of the junction unmatched. Germline V lookup: CDR1 PRHDT, CDR2 FYEKMQ (reference sequence).

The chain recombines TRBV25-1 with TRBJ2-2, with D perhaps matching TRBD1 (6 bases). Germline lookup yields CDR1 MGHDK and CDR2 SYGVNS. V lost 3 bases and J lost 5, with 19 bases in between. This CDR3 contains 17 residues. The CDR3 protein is CASSDHREGIRTGELFF. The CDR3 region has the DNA TGTGCCAGCAGTGATCACAGGGAAGGAATTAGGACCGGGGAGCTGTTTTTT.

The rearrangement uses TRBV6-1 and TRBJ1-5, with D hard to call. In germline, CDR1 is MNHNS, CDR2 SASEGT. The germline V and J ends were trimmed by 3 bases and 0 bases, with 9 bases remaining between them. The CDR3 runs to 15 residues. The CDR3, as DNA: TGTGCCAGCAGTGAGAGGCAGTATAGCAATCAGCCCCAGCATTTT. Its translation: CASSERQYSNQPQHF.

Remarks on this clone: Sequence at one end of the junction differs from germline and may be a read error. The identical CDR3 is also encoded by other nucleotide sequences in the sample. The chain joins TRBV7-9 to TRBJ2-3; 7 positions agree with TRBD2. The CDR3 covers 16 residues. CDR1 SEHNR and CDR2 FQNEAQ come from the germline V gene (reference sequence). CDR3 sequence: CASRGGASETTDTQYF. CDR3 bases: TGTGCCAGCAGGGGAGGGGCTAGCGAGACCACAGATACACAGTATTTT. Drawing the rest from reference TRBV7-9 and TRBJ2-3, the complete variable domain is DTGVSQNPRHKITKRGQNVTFRCDPISEHNRLYWYRQTLGQGPEFLTYFQNEAQLEKSRLLSDRFSAERPKGSFSTLEIQRTEQGDSAMYLCASRGGASETTDTQYFGPGTRLTVL.

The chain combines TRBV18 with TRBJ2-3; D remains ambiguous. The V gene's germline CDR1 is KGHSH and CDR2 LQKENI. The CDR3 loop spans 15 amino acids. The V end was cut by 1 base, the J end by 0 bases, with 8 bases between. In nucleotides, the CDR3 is TGTGCCAGCTCACCACTAAGGTCAAGCACAGATACGCAGTATTTT. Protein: CASSPLRSSTDTQYF.

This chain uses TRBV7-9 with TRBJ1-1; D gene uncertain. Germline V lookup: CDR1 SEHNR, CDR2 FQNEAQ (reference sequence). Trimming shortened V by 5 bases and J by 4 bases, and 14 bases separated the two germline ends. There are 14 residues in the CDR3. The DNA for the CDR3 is TGTGCCAGCAGCACTCCGAGGGATGGCACTGAAGCTTTCTTT. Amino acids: CASSTPRDGTEAFF.

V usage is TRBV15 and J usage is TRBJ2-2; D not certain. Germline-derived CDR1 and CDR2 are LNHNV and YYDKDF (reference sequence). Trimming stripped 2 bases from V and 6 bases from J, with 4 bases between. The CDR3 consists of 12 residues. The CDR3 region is CATSRPPGELFF. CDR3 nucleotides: TGTGCCACCAGCAGACCCCCCGGGGAGCTGTTTTTT.

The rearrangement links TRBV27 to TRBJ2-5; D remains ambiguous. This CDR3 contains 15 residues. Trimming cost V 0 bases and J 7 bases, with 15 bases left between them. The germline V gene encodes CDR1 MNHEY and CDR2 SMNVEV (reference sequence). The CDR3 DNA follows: TGTGCCAGCAGTTTATCGGGTAGTACGCAGGTGACCCAGTACTTC. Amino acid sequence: CASSLSGSTQVTQYF.

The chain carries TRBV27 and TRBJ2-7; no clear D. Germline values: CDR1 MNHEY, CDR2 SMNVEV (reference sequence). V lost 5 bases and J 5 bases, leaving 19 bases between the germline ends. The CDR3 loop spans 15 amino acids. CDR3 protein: CASSTNLQFLHEQYF. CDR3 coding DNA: TGTGCCAGCAGTACAAACCTCCAATTTCTCCACGAGCAGTACTTC.

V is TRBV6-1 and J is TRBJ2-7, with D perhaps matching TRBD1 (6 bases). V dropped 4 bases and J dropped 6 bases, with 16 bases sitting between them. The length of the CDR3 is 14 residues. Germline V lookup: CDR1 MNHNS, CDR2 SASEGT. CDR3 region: CASSVRGPFAEQYF. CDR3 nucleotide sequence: TGTGCCAGCAGTGTCAGGGGCCCTTTTGCCGAGCAGTACTTC.

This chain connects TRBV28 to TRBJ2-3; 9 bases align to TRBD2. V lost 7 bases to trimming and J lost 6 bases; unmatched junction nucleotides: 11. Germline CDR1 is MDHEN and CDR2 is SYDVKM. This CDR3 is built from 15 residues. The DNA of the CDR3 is TGTGCCAGCAATCCCTTAGCGGGAGATTGGGATACGCAGTATTTT. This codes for CASNPLAGDWDTQYF.

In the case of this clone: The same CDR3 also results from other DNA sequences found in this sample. The CDR3 nucleotides read TGTGCCAGCAGTTTTATCGGATACGAGCAGTACTTC. Protein sequence: CASSFIGYEQYF. V and J are TRBV27 and TRBJ2-7; D is uncertain. The CDR3 runs to 12 residues. CDR1 MNHEY and CDR2 SMNVEV come from the germline V gene (reference sequence). V dropped 3 bases and J dropped 4 bases, with 7 bases sitting between them.